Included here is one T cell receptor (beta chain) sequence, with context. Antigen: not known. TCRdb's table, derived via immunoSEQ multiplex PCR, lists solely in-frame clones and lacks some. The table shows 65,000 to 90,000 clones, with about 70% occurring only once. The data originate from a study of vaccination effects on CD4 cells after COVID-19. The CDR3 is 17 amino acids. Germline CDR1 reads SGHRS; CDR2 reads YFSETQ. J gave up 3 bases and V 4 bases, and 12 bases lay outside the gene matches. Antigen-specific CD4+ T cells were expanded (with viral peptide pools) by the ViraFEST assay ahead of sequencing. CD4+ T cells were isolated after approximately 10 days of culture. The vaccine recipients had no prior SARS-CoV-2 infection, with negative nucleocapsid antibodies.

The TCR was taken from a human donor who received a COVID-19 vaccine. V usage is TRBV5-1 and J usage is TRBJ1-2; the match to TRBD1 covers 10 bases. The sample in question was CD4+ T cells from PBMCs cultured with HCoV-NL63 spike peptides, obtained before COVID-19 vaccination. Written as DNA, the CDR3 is TGCGCCAGCAGCGCGGTGATGACAGGGGGCGCGTACTATGGCTACACCTTC. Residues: CASSAVMTGGAYYGYTF. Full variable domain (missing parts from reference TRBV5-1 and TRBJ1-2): KAGVTQTPRYLIKTRGQQVTLSCSPISGHRSVSWYQQTPGQGLQFLFEYFSETQRNKGNFPGRFSGRQFSNSRSEMNVSTLELGDSALYLCASSAVMTGGAYYGYTFGSGTRLTVV.